Sequencing of this TCR beta chain was carried out in a study of CD8 T cells in ankylosing spondylitis. This clonotype was observed a handful of times. What it recognizes is unknown. Using quantitative 5'-RACE with molecular barcodes, the authors made TCR beta libraries. TCRdb called the 5' RACE reads again in MiXCR, with one record for every CDR3 protein. The data contain about 340,000 distinct CDR3 sequences, under 15% of them seen just once; the ten biggest clones take up approximately 1.1%. Overall study results and limits: Clones linked to disease, bearing a CD8+ phenotype, were relatively rare in peripheral blood. Among TCR beta sequences, a motif of 7 to 9 highly homologous variants appeared characteristic of ankylosing spondylitis blood.

Sequences were obtained from blood, either unsorted or a sorted T cell fraction (not recorded which). The sequence derives from a male donor with ankylosing spondylitis or in good health (not recorded which).

Here the CDR3 DNA reads TGTGCCAGCAGCTCGCTCCGCGGGGGGGCAGGCAATGAGCAGTTCTTC. The encoded protein is CASSSLRGGAGNEQFF. The chain couples TRBV11-2 to TRBJ2-1, with 9 bases lining up with TRBD2. V lost 4 bases and J lost 6; bases outside the gene matches: 10. The CDR3 has 16 residues. CDR1 is SGHAT and CDR2 is FQNNGV in the germline V gene.